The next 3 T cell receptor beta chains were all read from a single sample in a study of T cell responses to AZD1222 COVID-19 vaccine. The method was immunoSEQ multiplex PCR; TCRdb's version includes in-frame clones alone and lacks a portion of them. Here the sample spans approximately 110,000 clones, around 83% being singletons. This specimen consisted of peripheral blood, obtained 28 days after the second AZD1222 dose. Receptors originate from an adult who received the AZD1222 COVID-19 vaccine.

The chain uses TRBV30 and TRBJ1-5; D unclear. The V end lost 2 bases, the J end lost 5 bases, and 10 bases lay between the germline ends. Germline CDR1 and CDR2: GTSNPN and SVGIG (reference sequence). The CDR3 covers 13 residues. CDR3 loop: CAWSIRGDQPQHF. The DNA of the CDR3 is TGTGCCTGGAGTATACGGGGAGATCAGCCCCAGCATTTT.

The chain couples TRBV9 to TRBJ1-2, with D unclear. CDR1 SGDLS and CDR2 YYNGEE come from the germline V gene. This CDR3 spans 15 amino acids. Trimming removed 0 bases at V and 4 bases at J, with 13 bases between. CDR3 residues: CASSVAPRSRYGYTF. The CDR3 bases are TGTGCCAGCAGCGTAGCTCCCAGAAGCCGCTATGGCTACACCTTC.

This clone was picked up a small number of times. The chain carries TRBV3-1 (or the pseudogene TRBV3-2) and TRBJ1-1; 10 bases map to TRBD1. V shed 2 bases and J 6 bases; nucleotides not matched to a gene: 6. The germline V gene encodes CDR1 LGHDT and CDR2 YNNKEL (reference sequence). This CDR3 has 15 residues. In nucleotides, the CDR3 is TGTGCCAGCAGCCAAACGGGACAGGGGATGCCTGAAGCTTTCTTT. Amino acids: CASSQTGQGMPEAFF.